This T cell receptor (beta chain) was observed in a study of cytomegalovirus exposure and HLA in healthy donors. J lost 2 bases, V lost 2 bases, and 8 bases had no gene match. This CDR3 is built from 16 residues. From germline, CDR1 is KGHSH and CDR2 LQKENI. As concerns this clone: The antigen is unknown.

60 Vbeta and 13 Jbeta primers were used in PCR. Measured with immunoSEQ multiplex PCR; TCRdb has only the in-frame clones, and not every one. The repertoire includes some 160,000 clones, 80% of them detected once, and 5.7% sits in the top ten. General observations from the study: V segments that were indistinguishable, TRBV6-2 and TRBV6-3 among them, were omitted from analysis. Associated with cytomegalovirus, according to the listing, were around 160 TCR beta chains. Previously analyzed data showed that most TCR beta V segments were productive at a frequency of about 87% or about 30%. Donors belonging to an Asian-associated ancestry cluster reportedly showed fewer N-insertions in productive TCRs than the roughly 670-donor mean, according to what a later analysis found.

This TCR was sampled from a man aged 35 to 55 in good health and CMV-seronegative. V and J are TRBV18 and TRBJ1-1; 7 positions agree with TRBD1. The source material was PBMCs. CDR3: CASSPKRDSPNTEAFF. CDR3 sequence (DNA): TGTGCCAGCTCACCAAAGAGGGACAGTCCTAACACTGAAGCTTTCTTT.